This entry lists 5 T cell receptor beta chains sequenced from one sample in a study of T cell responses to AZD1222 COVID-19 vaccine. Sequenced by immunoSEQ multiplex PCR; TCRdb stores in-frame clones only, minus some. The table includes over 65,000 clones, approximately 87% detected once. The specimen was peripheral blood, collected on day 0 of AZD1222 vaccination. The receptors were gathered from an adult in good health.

This CDR3 reads CAWSVPGVGNQPQHF. The DNA of the CDR3 is TGTGCCTGGAGTGTCCCAGGGGTGGGTAATCAGCCCCAGCATTTT. V and J are TRBV30 and TRBJ1-5; possible D gene TRBD1, 6 bases. V lost 0 bases to trimming and J lost 4 bases, with 13 bases between them. The CDR3 loop spans 15 amino acids. CDR1 and CDR2 from the germline V gene are GTSNPN and SVGIG (reference sequence).

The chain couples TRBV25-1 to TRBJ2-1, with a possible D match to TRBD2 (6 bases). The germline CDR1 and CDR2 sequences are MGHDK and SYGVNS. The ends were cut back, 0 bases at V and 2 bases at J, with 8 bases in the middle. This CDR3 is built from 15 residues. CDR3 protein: CASSEYGGAYNEQFF. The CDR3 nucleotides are TGTGCCAGCAGTGAATACGGGGGTGCCTACAATGAGCAGTTCTTC.

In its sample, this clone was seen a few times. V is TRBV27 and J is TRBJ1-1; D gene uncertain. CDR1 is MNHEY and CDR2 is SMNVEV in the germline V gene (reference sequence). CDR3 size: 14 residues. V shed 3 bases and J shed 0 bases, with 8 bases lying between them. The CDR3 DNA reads TGTGCCAGCAGTTTCGGTTCGGTGAACACTGAAGCTTTCTTT. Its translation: CASSFGSVNTEAFF.

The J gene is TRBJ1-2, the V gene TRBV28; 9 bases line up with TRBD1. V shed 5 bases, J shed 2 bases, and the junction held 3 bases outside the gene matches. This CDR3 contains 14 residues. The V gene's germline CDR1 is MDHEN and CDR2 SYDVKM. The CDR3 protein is CASSPQGANYGYTF. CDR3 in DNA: TGTGCCAGCAGTCCACAGGGGGCGAACTATGGCTACACCTTC.

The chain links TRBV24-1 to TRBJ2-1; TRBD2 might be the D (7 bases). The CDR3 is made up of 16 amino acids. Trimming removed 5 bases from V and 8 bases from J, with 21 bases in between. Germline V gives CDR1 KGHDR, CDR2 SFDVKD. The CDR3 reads CATSGGLSGSFDEQFF. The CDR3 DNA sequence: TGTGCCACCAGTGGGGGGCTTAGCGGGTCGTTCGATGAGCAGTTCTTC.